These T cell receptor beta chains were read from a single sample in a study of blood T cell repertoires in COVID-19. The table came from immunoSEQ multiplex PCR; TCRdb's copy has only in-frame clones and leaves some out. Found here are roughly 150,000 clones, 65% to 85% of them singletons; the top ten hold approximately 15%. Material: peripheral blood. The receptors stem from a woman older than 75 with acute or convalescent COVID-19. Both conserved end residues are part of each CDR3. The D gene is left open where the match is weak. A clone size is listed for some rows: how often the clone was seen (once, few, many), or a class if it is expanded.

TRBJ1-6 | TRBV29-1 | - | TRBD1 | TGCAGCACAAGGGAGGGACAGGGAAATTCACCCCTCCACTTT | CSTREGQGNSPLHF
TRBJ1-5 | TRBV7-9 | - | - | TGTGCCAGCAGCTTAGGGCCCGGGGATCAGCCCCAGCATTTT | CASSLGPGDQPQHF
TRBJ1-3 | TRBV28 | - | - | TGTGCCAGCAGTTCGTTAGGTGGAGCTCCCTCTGGAAACACCATATATTTT | CASSSLGGAPSGNTIYF
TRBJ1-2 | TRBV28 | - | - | TGTGCCAGTACCACCTATAACTATGGCTACACCTTC | CASTTYNYGYTF
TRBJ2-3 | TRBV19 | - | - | TGTGCCAGTAGTATAGATCCGCCGGGACTCGTAGGCACAGATACGCAGTATTTT | CASSIDPPGLVGTDTQYF
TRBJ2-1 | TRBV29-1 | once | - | TGCAGCGTTGAAACGGTCTCCTACAATGAGCAGTTCTTC | CSVETVSYNEQFF
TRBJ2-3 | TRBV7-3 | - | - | TGTGCCAGCAGCTTAAGAGCCAGCACAGATACGCAGTATTTT | CASSLRASTDTQYF
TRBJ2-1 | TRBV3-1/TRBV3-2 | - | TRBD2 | TGTGCCAGCAGCCAATCCAGCGGGGGGCACAATGAGCAGTTCTTC | CASSQSSGGHNEQFF
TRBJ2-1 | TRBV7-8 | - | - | TGTGCCAGCAGCTTAGGACTAGTCAATGAGCAGTTCTTC | CASSLGLVNEQFF
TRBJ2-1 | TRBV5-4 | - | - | TGTGCCAGCAGCTTGGCCTTAGGAGTCGAGCAGTTCTTC | CASSLALGVEQFF
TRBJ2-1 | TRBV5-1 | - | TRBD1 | TGCGCCAGCAGCTTTTACTCGACAGGGGGAATCTACAATGAGCAGTTCTTC | CASSFYSTGGIYNEQFF
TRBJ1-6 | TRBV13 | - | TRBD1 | TGTGCCAGCAGAAGAGGGACAGCCCCTAATTCACCCCTCCACTTT | CASRRGTAPNSPLHF
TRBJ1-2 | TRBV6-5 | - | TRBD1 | TGTGCCAGCAGAACGGACAGGGCGGGTTATGGCTACACCTTC | CASRTDRAGYGYTF
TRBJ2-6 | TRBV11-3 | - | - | TGTGCCAGCAGCCAGGGAGGCCTTGGGGCCAACGTCCTGACTTTC | CASSQGGLGANVLTF
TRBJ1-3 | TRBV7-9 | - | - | TGTGCCAGCAGCTTAAGGGGCTCCGGAAACACCATATATTTT | CASSLRGSGNTIYF
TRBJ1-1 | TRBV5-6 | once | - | TGTGCCAGCAGAGCTTGGACTGCCTTCGGGAACACTGAAGCTTTCTTT | CASRAWTAFGNTEAFF
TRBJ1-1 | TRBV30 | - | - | TGTGCCTGGAGTGTAATATGGCCGATGAACACTGAAGCTTTCTTT | CAWSVIWPMNTEAFF
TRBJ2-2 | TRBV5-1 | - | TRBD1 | TGCGCCAGCAGCTTGGCCGGGACAGGGATGCGATACTCGAACACCGGGGAGCTGTTTTTT | CASSLAGTGMRYSNTGELFF
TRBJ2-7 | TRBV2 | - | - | TGTGCCAGCAGCGGGGGACAGAACTCCTACGAGCAGTACTTC | CASSGGQNSYEQYF
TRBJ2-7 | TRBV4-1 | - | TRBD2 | TGCGCCAGCAGCCAACGACTAGCGGGGGGCTACGAGCAGTACTTC | CASSQRLAGGYEQYF
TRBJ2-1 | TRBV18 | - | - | TGTGCCAGCTCACCACCGGGAACAGGCCCCCGGGATGAGCAGTTCTTC | CASSPPGTGPRDEQFF
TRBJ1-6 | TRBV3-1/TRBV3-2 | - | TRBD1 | TGTGCCAGCAGCCAGGGACAGGGTTATTCACCCCTCCACTTT | CASSQGQGYSPLHF
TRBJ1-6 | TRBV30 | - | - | TGTGCCTGGAGGGAAGACAGGAGAAAACATCGACCTAGTAATTCACCCCTCCACTTT | CAWREDRRKHRPSNSPLHF
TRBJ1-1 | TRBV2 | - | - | TGTGCCAGCAGAGACAGGCGCAACACTGAAGCTTTCTTT | CASRDRRNTEAFF
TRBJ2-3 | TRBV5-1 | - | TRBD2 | TGCGCCAGCAGCTTGGTTCGGGGGGGATCAGATACGCAGTATTTT | CASSLVRGGSDTQYF
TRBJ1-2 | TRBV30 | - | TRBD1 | TGTGCCTGGTCCAGGGGGACAGGGAGTTTCTACACCTTC | CAWSRGTGSFYTF
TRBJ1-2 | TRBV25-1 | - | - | TGTGCCAGCAGTGGACAATCGTATGGCTACACCTTC | CASSGQSYGYTF
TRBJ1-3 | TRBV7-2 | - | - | TGTGCCAGCAGCCTCGGGTTATCCGGAAACACCATATATTTT | CASSLGLSGNTIYF
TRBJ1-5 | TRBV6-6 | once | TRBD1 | TGTGCCAGCAGTTACGGGACAGGTGAGGGCAATCAGCCCCAGCATTTT | CASSYGTGEGNQPQHF
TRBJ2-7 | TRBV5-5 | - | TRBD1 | TGTGCCAGCAGCTCCCCGGCAGGGGGCGGCTACGAGCAGTACTTC | CASSSPAGGGYEQYF
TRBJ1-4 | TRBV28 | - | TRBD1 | TGTGCCAGCAGCAACCCCGGGACAGGGGAAGAAAAACTGTTTTTT | CASSNPGTGEEKLFF
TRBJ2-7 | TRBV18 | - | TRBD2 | TGTGCCAGCTCACATACTAGCGGGGGACTATACGAGCAGTACTTC | CASSHTSGGLYEQYF
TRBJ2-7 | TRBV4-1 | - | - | TGCGCCAGCAGCCAAGGGCAGGGCTACTACGAGCAGTACTTC | CASSQGQGYYEQYF
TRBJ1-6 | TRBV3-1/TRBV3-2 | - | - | TGTGCCAGCAGCCAACTGGACGGGGATTCATCCCTCCACTTT | CASSQLDGDSSLHF
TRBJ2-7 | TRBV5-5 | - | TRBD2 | TGTGCCAGCAGCTTGGTGGGCGGGAGCTACGAGCAGTACTTC | CASSLVGGSYEQYF
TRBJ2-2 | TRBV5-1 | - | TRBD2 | TGCGCCAGCAGCTTGGTAGCGGGAGGTCGCGGGGAGCTGTTTTTT | CASSLVAGGRGELFF
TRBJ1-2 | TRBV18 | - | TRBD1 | TGTGCCAGCTCACTTCTCCCCGGGACAGGGGGCAACTATGGCTACACCTTC | CASSLLPGTGGNYGYTF
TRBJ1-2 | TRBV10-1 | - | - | TGCGCCAGCAGTGCGAACCAGGATTTTGGCTACACCTTC | CASSANQDFGYTF
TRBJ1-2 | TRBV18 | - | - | TGTGCCAGCTCACCAGCCAGGACTTATGGCTACACCTTC | CASSPARTYGYTF
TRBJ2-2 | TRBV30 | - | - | TGTGCCTGGAGCCAAGAAGCGGTGTGGGGTTCTGAGCGTGGCACCGGGGAGCTGTTTTTT | CAWSQEAVWGSERGTGELFF
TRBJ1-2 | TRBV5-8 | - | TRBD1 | TGTGCCAGCAGCGTGACAGGGGGCGCCGACTATGGCTACACCTTC | CASSVTGGADYGYTF